Reported below is one T cell receptor (beta chain). What this receptor recognizes is not known. No base quality information exists; no much larger clone differs at one position. TCRbeta CDR3 regions were amplified from genomic DNA by means of the immunoSEQ Assay, a bias-controlled multiplex PCR. In the authors' own workflow: The number of nucleated cells in each sample was estimated from the amplification of reference gene primers within the assay. To quantify the absolute abundance of each unique TCRbeta CDR3 rearrangement, sequence reads were collapsed and filtered. For each sample, productive Simpson clonality was calculated by taking the square root of Simpson's diversity index across productive rearrangements. TCRdb retrieved this table from immuneACCESS and kept in-frame rearrangements only. Not all clones are present; in checked studies, unresolved V genes account for under half, and no reason is known for the remainder. The V and J calls and the clone size are those of that table, but D and trimming were determined from the DNA. The sample yields a few hundred thousand clones; around nine tenths were counted once. The ten largest clones add up to over 15% of the sample.

This entry is derived from a study of blood T cell repertoires in COVID-19 (dated by TCRdb to the early 2020s). As for the study more broadly: Collaborator samples came from the United States, Italy and Spain and covered acute and convalescent phases of COVID-19. The prospective study material was composed of cDNA or gDNA derived from T cells, B-cell-depleted T cells, or PBMCs. Deeply sampled blood TCRbeta repertoires from subjects exposed to, actively infected with, or recovered from COVID-19 were included in the dataset. The repertoires were made available in a free public database intended to serve as a resource for research on the immune response to SARS-CoV-2. The samples were drawn from two sources: the first 160 participants of the ongoing ImmuneRACE study, and fewer than 1,500 subjects contributed by 6 global collaborators. A de-identified subject ID, COVID-19 status, age in years and sex were almost always included in the sample metadata. Where HLA class I and class II types were available, the types were taken from metadata supplied by the sample provider, not from assay-based typing. Summary of the overall study and its limitations: How much clinical and demographic metadata was included differed by source and by participant, and the metadata was provided uncurated.

At the junction V is shortened by 4 bases and J by 1 base, with 7 bases in between. As encoded in the germline V gene (reference sequence), CDR1 is GTSNPN while CDR2 is SVGIG. Including cysteine and phenylalanine, the CDR3 has 13 amino acids. Only CDR3 DNA is held: 39 bases, read in frame from base 1. In Seattle, one collaborating source enrolled patients while the infection was active and tracked those patients longitudinally over the course of disease. The collaborating institutions used their own protocols to collect whole blood in K2EDTA tubes. For TCRbeta analysis, collaborators shipped samples as frozen whole blood, isolated PBMCs, or DNA extracted from either of those sample types.

The sequence was obtained from a man in his forties or fifties with COVID-19, enrolled during active disease. The chain was built from TRBV30 and TRBJ2-2; the D gene is perhaps TRBD1, on 6 matching bases. The sample consisted of peripheral blood. The CDR3: CAWTGENTGELFF. The DNA sequence is TGTGCCTGGACAGGGGAGAACACCGGGGAGCTGTTTTTT.